The 5 T cell receptor beta chains below were found in one sample sequenced in a study of control samples from healthy donors and cancer patients. Some clones are missing from TCRdb's copy, which holds only in-frame ones; the method was immunoSEQ multiplex PCR. The sample holds tens of thousands of clones, 75% to 85% seen once. Sample: blood. The receptor source for this set is a man aged 55-75 years in good health.

V gene TRBV6-2 or TRBV6-3 combines with J gene TRBJ1-2; D is undetermined. The V and J ends lost 2 bases and 2 bases respectively, with 12 bases between them. CDR1 and CDR2 from the germline V gene are MNHEY and SVGEGT. The CDR3 spans 15 residues. Here the CDR3 DNA reads TGTGCCAGCAGTTACAAGGGCGGCCCAAACTATGGCTACACCTTC. Amino acid sequence: CASSYKGGPNYGYTF.

The chain combines TRBV7-9 with TRBJ2-1; a possible D gene is TRBD2 (6 bases). Germline V CDR1 and CDR2: SEHNR, FQNEAQ (reference sequence). The CDR3 has 15 residues. V was trimmed by 4 bases and J by 5 bases, leaving 15 bases between them. The CDR3 DNA reads TGTGCCAGCAGCTCGGGGCCGACTAGTAACAATGAGCAGTTCTTC. It yields the protein CASSSGPTSNNEQFF.

The chain uses TRBV4-1 and TRBJ1-2; 12 bases line up with TRBD1. The germline gives CDR1 MGHRA, CDR2 YSYEKL. With V trimmed by 4 bases and J by 2 bases, 11 bases remained unmatched. The CDR3 spans 18 residues. The chain's CDR3 is CASSLREGTGGSNYGYTF. In DNA, the CDR3 is TGCGCCAGCAGCCTTCGAGAGGGGACAGGGGGCTCGAACTATGGCTACACCTTC.

This chain joins TRBV5-1 and TRBJ2-7, with D perhaps TRBD1 (7 bases). V was cut by 3 bases and J by 2 bases, with 15 bases left in between. This CDR3 region has 15 residues. Germline V gene lookup returns CDR1 SGHRS and CDR2 YFSETQ. The CDR3 DNA is TGCGCCAGCAGCTGGGGGGACAGAGACCCCTACGAGCAGTACTTC. Its protein is CASSWGDRDPYEQYF.

Here the CDR3 DNA reads TGCAGCGTTGATTCCGGGGCGGGAGATAAGGATGAGCAGTTCTTC. Amino acids: CSVDSGAGDKDEQFF. The chain is built from TRBV29-1 and TRBJ2-1, with 7 nucleotides matching TRBD2. CDR3 length: 15 amino acids. After removal of 3 bases from V and 8 bases from J, the junction contained 13 bases not matched to a gene. CDR1 and CDR2 from the germline V gene are SQVTM and ANQGSEA.